One sample yielded the 30 T cell receptor beta chains listed below, sequenced in a study of persistence of HIV-infected CD4 T cells. The stimulus was an HIV-1 Gag 15-mer peptide pool, 0.85 to 1 ug/peptide/mL. Sorting of responding CD4+ T cells relied on upregulated CD40 ligand together with CD69. No antigen has been identified for these receptors. Sequencing used immunoSEQ version 4 in survey mode. Measured with immunoSEQ multiplex PCR; TCRdb has only the in-frame clones, and not every one. The repertoire has roughly 9,200 clones, approximately 81% of them found once; the top ten carry 2% to 2.5%. This specimen was CD4+ T cells sorted from PBMCs after roughly 20-hour stimulation, taken from a patient who received antiretroviral therapy. All receptors derive from an adult woman with HIV who was CMV-seropositive.

This clone was counted between two and nine times. Different DNA sequences within this sample yield the same CDR3. This rearrangement joins TRBV7-9 to TRBJ1-1; D gene uncertain. Looked up from germline, CDR1 is SEHNR and CDR2 is FQNEAQ (reference sequence). The length of the CDR3 is 13 residues. V lost 6 bases to trimming and J lost 0 bases, with 8 bases between them. CDR3 DNA sequence: TGTGCCAGCAGTCTGGATATGAACACTGAAGCTTTCTTT. Its protein product is CASSLDMNTEAFF.

Points on this clone: A junction boundary mismatches the germline segment, possibly from a read error. The chain is built from TRBV7-2 and TRBJ2-7; maybe TRBD2 (7 bases). From germline, CDR1 is SGHTA and CDR2 FQGNSA. CDR3 length: 15 residues. The CDR3 DNA reads TGTGCCAGCAGTTTAGCGAGGGGGGGTCTAATCGAGCAGTACTTC. It translates to CASSLARGGLIEQYF.

In the case of this clone: At one end the junction does not follow the germline gene, possibly because of a read error. V usage is TRBV4-2 and J usage is TRBJ2-2; the match to TRBD2 covers 11 bases. The CDR3 is made up of 17 amino acids. The V gene's germline CDR1 is LGHNA and CDR2 YNFKEQ. CDR3 sequence reads: CASSQETWLAGGGELLF. As DNA, the CDR3 is TGTGCCAGCAGCCAAGAAACTTGGCTAGCGGGGGGAGGGGAGCTGCTTTTT.

The count of this clone is one. The CDR3 nucleotides read TGCGCCAGCAGCCAAGCCCCCGGGACAGTAATCAATGAGCAGTTCTTC. This translates into CASSQAPGTVINEQFF. This sequence joins TRBV4-1 and TRBJ2-1; 7 nucleotides agree with TRBD1. The J segment lost 6 bases and the V segment lost 1 base, leaving 9 bases of the junction unmatched. This CDR3 is built from 16 residues. Looked up from germline, CDR1 is MGHRA and CDR2 is YSYEKL.

The V call is TRBV10-3, the J call TRBJ2-7; tentatively, D is TRBD2 (5 bases). Trimming took 6 bases from V and 1 from J, leaving 13 bases between them. Germline V CDR1 and CDR2: ENHRY, SYGVKD. The length of the CDR3 is 14 residues. The CDR3 DNA follows: TGTGCCATCAGGGGAGCGGATGGGTCCTACGAGCAGTACTTC. Protein: CAIRGADGSYEQYF.

The chain couples TRBV7-9 to TRBJ1-1; TRBD1 is a possible D gene (6 bases). The V end lost 3 bases, the J end lost 5 bases, and 13 bases lay between the germline ends. Germline V lookup: CDR1 SEHNR, CDR2 FQNEAQ (reference sequence). The CDR3 is made up of 14 amino acids. The CDR3 DNA reads TGTGCCAGCAGCTTTGAGGGGGTCAGGACTGAAGCTTTCTTT. As protein: CASSFEGVRTEAFF. Together with reference TRBV7-9 and TRBJ1-1, the CDR3 gives the full variable domain: DTGVSQNPRHKITKRGQNVTFRCDPISEHNRLYWYRQTLGQGPEFLTYFQNEAQLEKSRLLSDRFSAERPKGSFSTLEIQRTEQGDSAMYLCASSFEGVRTEAFFGQGTRLTVV.

In its sample, this clone was seen a few times. The chain carries TRBV3-1 (or the pseudogene TRBV3-2) and TRBJ1-5, with D possibly being TRBD1 (6 bases). CDR1 and CDR2 (germline): LGHDT, YNNKEL (reference sequence). The length of the CDR3 is 16 residues. The V end lost 0 bases, the J end lost 5 bases, and 14 bases lay between the germline ends. The CDR3 loop reads CASSQDQGQGYQPQHF. The CDR3 nucleotides read TGTGCCAGCAGCCAAGATCAGGGGCAGGGCTATCAGCCCCAGCATTTT.

The count of this clone is one. The CDR3 DNA follows: TGTGCCAGCAGTACTGATTACGAGCAGTACTTC. Protein sequence: CASSTDYEQYF. The V and J genes are TRBV12-3 or TRBV12-4 and TRBJ2-7; D remains unclear. The V end lost 5 bases, the J end lost 4 bases, and 6 bases lay between the germline ends. The CDR3 sequence is 11 residues long.

CDR3 nucleotides: TGTGCCAGCAGCGACCAGGGTCCCATTTCGTGTTTAGACGAGCAGTACTTC. It encodes CASSDQGPISCLDEQYF. The chain uses TRBV3-1 (or the pseudogene TRBV3-2) and TRBJ2-5, with D perhaps TRBD1 (5 bases). The closer fit of TRBJ2-7 to the DNA end suggests the J call may be wrong. This CDR3 region has 17 residues. CDR1 LGHDT and CDR2 YNNKEL come from the germline V gene (reference sequence).

This clone was seen a few times. The chain links TRBV19 to TRBJ1-2; TRBD1 aligns across 8 bases. Trimming at V came to 6 bases and at J to 5 bases, leaving 5 bases not matched to a gene. The V gene's germline CDR1 is LNHDA and CDR2 SQIVND (reference sequence). The CDR3 runs to 13 residues. The DNA of the CDR3 is TGTGCCAGTAGACAGGGGGTACAGTATGGCTACACCTTC. Its translation: CASRQGVQYGYTF. The whole variable domain, remainder taken from reference TRBV19 and TRBJ1-2, is DGGITQSPKYLFRKEGQNVTLSCEQNLNHDAMYWYRQDPGQGLRLIYYSQIVNDFQKGDIAEGYSVSREKKESFPLTVTSAQKNPTAFYLCASRQGVQYGYTFGSGTRLTVV.

CDR3 nucleotide sequence: TGTGCCTGGGGACGCCTAGAAGCTTTCTTT. It translates to CAWGRLEAFF. The chain employs TRBV30 and TRBJ1-1; D gene unclear. The CDR3 has 10 residues. CDR1 GTSNPN and CDR2 SVGIG come from the germline V gene (reference sequence). V was pared by 5 bases and J by 8 bases, with 9 bases between.

This clone was found once. V is TRBV7-3 and J is TRBJ2-1, with 14 bases identical to TRBD2. The CDR3 has 17 amino acids. The germline gives CDR1 SGHTA, CDR2 FQGTGA. V dropped 5 bases and J dropped 7; count of bases not matched to a gene: 10. CDR3 nucleotide sequence: TGTGCCAGCAGCCCTTACCCGGGACTAGCGGGGGTGAATGAGCAGTTCTTC. Translating it yields CASSPYPGLAGVNEQFF.

The gene calls are TRBV28 and TRBJ2-3; D might be TRBD2 (7 bases). This CDR3 comprises 12 residues. Germline V CDR1 and CDR2: MDHEN, SYDVKM. V lost 6 bases to trimming and J lost 11 bases, with 15 bases between them. CDR3: CASSIQGRGQYF. In DNA form, the CDR3 reads TGTGCCAGCAGCATCCAGGGGAGGGGGCAGTATTTT.

The chain employs TRBV7-2 and TRBJ1-2; no firm D call. The V end was cut by 5 bases, the J end by 5 bases, with 12 bases between. The germline gives CDR1 SGHTA, CDR2 FQGNSA. The CDR3 is made up of 13 amino acids. The CDR3 DNA follows: TGTGCCAGCAGCCGCGGAGGGCTGTATGGCTACACCTTC. Translation gives CASSRGGLYGYTF. Complete variable domain (other parts from reference TRBV7-2 and TRBJ1-2): GAGVSQSPSNKVTEKGKDVELRCDPISGHTALYWYRQSLGQGLEFLIYFQGNSAPDKSGLPSDRFSAERTGGSVSTLTIQRTQQEDSAVYLCASSRGGLYGYTFGSGTRLTVV.

V gene TRBV5-1 combines with J gene TRBJ2-7; 7 positions agree with TRBD1. This CDR3 has 15 amino acids. With V trimmed by 0 bases and J by 3 bases, 6 bases remained unmatched. CDR1 SGHRS and CDR2 YFSETQ come from the germline V gene. The CDR3 coding sequence is TGCGCCAGCAGCTTGGATCCAGGGGGTATCTACGAGCAGTACTTC. This translates into CASSLDPGGIYEQYF.

This clone came up once. Other nucleotide sequences in the sample specify the same CDR3. The chain joins TRBV9 to TRBJ2-2; TRBD2 matches 7 bases. Trimming at V came to 0 bases and at J to 4 bases, leaving 6 bases not matched to a gene. Germline lookup yields CDR1 SGDLS and CDR2 YYNGEE. The length of the CDR3 is 16 residues. The CDR3 sequence is CASSVDSGRVTGELFF. CDR3 coding DNA: TGTGCCAGCAGCGTAGATAGTGGGAGGGTCACCGGGGAGCTGTTTTTT.

The CDR3 protein is CATSARREAEAFF. The CDR3 DNA follows: TGTGCCACCAGCGCCCGCAGGGAAGCTGAAGCTTTCTTT. This chain links TRBV15 with TRBJ1-1; maybe TRBD1 (5 bases). CDR3 length equals 13 residues. Germline CDR1 LNHNV, CDR2 YYDKDF (reference sequence). V lost 5 bases and J 6 bases, leaving 13 bases between the germline ends.

This clone was detected once. The chain has TRBV6-5 and TRBJ1-2; the match to TRBD1 covers 8 bases. The CDR3 is 14 amino acids. Looked up from germline, CDR1 is MNHEY and CDR2 is SVGAGI. The V and J ends lost 6 bases and 7 bases, in that order; junction bases with no gene match: 10. CDR3 DNA: TGTGCCAGCAGGAAAGGACAGGGACGAGGTGGCTACACCTTC. This gives the protein CASRKGQGRGGYTF.

This clone was found a few times. CDR3 residues: CASSINSASYNEQFF. CDR3 in DNA: TGTGCCAGTAGTATCAACTCGGCATCCTACAATGAGCAGTTCTTC. The chain carries TRBV19 and TRBJ2-1; D is unclear. Trimming took 3 bases from V and 1 from J, leaving 10 bases between them. Germline CDR1 reads LNHDA; CDR2 reads SQIVND (reference sequence). The CDR3 extends over 15 amino acids.

The genes are TRBV3-1 (or the pseudogene TRBV3-2) and TRBJ2-1; 9 bases match TRBD1. The CDR3 is made up of 21 amino acids. V trimming: 0 bases; J trimming: 5 bases; junction bases outside the gene matches: 20. Germline CDR1 is LGHDT and CDR2 is YNNKEL (reference sequence). CDR3 loop: CASSQDCPCTGGRVVDNEQFF. The DNA for the CDR3 is TGTGCCAGCAGCCAAGATTGTCCCTGCACAGGGGGCAGAGTAGTAGACAATGAGCAGTTCTTC.

This clone occurred once. The gene calls are TRBV10-3 and TRBJ1-1; 8 nucleotides agree with TRBD1. The germline gives CDR1 ENHRY, CDR2 SYGVKD. This CDR3 region has 15 residues. V lost 2 bases, J lost 7 bases, and 9 bases stayed unmatched. The CDR3 loop is CAISEKGQGVGEAFF. The CDR3, as DNA: TGTGCCATCAGTGAGAAAGGACAGGGAGTTGGTGAAGCTTTCTTT.

The CDR3 coding sequence is TGCGCCAGCAGCTTGGGAGGGTCCGGTGAAAAACTGTTTTTT. This sequence encodes CASSLGGSGEKLFF. The chain uses TRBV5-1 and TRBJ1-4; D is unresolved. V gave up 0 bases and J gave up 7 bases, with 10 bases separating them. CDR1 is SGHRS and CDR2 is YFSETQ in the germline V gene. The CDR3 contains 14 residues.

The chain joins TRBV19 to TRBJ1-1; no definite D call. Germline CDR1 reads LNHDA; CDR2 reads SQIVND (reference sequence). CDR3 length: 12 amino acids. Trimming shortened V by 3 bases and J by 5 bases, and 7 bases separated the two germline ends. CDR3 in amino acids: CASSIIGTEAFF. CDR3 DNA: TGTGCCAGTAGTATTATAGGGACTGAAGCTTTCTTT.

The gene calls are TRBV19 and TRBJ2-1; a weak D match, TRBD1 (6 bases). Between the trimmed V and J ends, which lost 3 bases and 6 bases, there was a span of 15 bases. The CDR3 is 15 amino acids. Germline loops: CDR1 LNHDA, CDR2 SQIVND (reference sequence). In DNA, the CDR3 is TGTGCCAGTAGTATTATAAAAAGGGGGAGCAATGAGCAGTTCTTC. It translates to CASSIIKRGSNEQFF.

The V and J genes are TRBV5-4 and TRBJ1-2; maybe TRBD1 (5 bases). This CDR3 contains 17 residues. With 4 bases removed from V and 3 bases from J, the gap between germline ends came to 22 bases. Looked up from germline, CDR1 is SGHNT and CDR2 is YYREEE (reference sequence). CDR3 sequence (DNA): TGTGCCAGCAGCAAAACCCGGGCGGGGGGGGAGTACTATGGCTACACCTTC. As protein: CASSKTRAGGEYYGYTF.

In DNA form, the CDR3 reads TGTGCCAGCAGCCAAGCCGGTAGGGGCTCCTATGGCTACACCTTC. As protein: CASSQAGRGSYGYTF. The chain has TRBV14 and TRBJ1-2; TRBD1 is a possible D gene (5 bases). The CDR3 spans 15 residues. From germline, CDR1 is SGHDN and CDR2 FVKESK. V was cut by 1 base and J by 4 bases, with 13 bases left in between.

Of note for this clone: Distinct nucleotide sequences in the sample also encode this CDR3. CDR3 coding DNA: TGTGCCAGCAGCTTAGACATGAACACTGAAGCTTTCTTT. It codes for CASSLDMNTEAFF. The J gene is TRBJ1-1, the V gene TRBV7-9; no clear D gene. Per the germline V gene, CDR1 is SEHNR and CDR2 is FQNEAQ (reference sequence). The CDR3 has 13 residues. With 1 base removed from V and 0 bases from J, the gap between germline ends came to 3 bases.

Here the CDR3 reads CAWSAANRERAGNTIYF. The CDR3 region has the DNA TGTGCCTGGAGTGCCGCGAACAGGGAGAGGGCTGGAAACACCATATATTTT. The chain uses TRBV30 and TRBJ1-3; a possible D gene is TRBD1 (6 bases). V was pared by 1 base and J by 2 bases, with 18 bases between. The CDR3 spans 17 residues. Germline CDR1 and CDR2: GTSNPN and SVGIG (reference sequence).

The chain uses TRBV7-2 and TRBJ2-5; D is undetermined. This CDR3 has 13 residues. V lost 0 bases, J lost 12 bases, and 14 bases lay in between. The germline V gene has CDR1 SGHTA and CDR2 FQGNSA. The CDR3 loop is CASSLAQASREYF. The CDR3, as DNA: TGTGCCAGCAGCTTAGCCCAGGCTTCTCGGGAGTACTTC.

V and J are TRBV3-1 (or the pseudogene TRBV3-2) and TRBJ1-1; unclear D gene. The CDR3 runs 14 residues. Germline assignment: CDR1 LGHDT and CDR2 YNNKEL (reference sequence). V was pared by 5 bases and J by 0 bases, with 10 bases between. This CDR3 reads CASSNLGVNTEAFF. In DNA, the CDR3 is TGTGCCAGCAGCAACTTAGGAGTGAACACTGAAGCTTTCTTT.